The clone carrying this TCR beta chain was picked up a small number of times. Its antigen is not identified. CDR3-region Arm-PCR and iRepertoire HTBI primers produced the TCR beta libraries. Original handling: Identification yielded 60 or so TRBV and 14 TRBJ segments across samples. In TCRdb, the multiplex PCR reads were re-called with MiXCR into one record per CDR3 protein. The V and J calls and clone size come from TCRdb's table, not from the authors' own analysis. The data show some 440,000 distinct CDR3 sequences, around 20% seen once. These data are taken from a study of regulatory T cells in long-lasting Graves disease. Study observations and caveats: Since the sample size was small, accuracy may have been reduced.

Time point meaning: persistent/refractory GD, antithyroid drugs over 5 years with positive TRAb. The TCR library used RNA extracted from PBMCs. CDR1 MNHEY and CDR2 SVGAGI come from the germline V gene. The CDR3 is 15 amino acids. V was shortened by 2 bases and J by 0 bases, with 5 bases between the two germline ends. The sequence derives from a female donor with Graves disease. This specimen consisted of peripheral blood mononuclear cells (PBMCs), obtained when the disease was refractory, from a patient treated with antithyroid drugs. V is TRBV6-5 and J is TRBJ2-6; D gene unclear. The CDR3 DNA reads TGTGCCAGCAGTTACGGTCCCTCTGGGGCCAACGTCCTGACTTTC. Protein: CASSYGPSGANVLTF.